This T cell receptor (beta chain) was sequenced for a study of cytomegalovirus exposure and HLA in healthy donors (TCRdb year 2017). Context from the whole study: An earlier analysis of some 600 of the donors reported 276 Gb of sequence data and around 110 million unique TCR beta sequences obtained from about 200 million T cells. All discovery cohort repertoires had been generated using a single sequencing platform. Four or five DR-DQ haplotypes were treated as single units for association and clustering because of strong linkage in the cohort. Approximately 330 gigabases of sequencing data and 70 million to 100 million unique TCR sequences made up an early release that covered over 550 HLA-typed donors. Rather than using new phenotypic data, the later analysis identified candidate immune exposures from TCR beta sequences and from how often those sequences occurred across donors. Among some 400 genotyped donors of the cohort, an average of approximately 200,000 unique TCR beta nucleotide sequences was sequenced per donor, of which about 19% were non-productive. Alongside the repertoire data, information on donor age, sex, ethnicity and CMV serostatus was compiled. The genetic ancestry cluster associated with self-reported Caucasian donors included 81% of the approximately 410 genotyped donors. In a later genetic analysis, genome-wide SNP genotypes for about three fifths of the roughly 670 donors were used, and that subset was treated as a discovery cohort. To predict cytomegalovirus infection status, the study combined high-throughput TCR immunosequencing, statistical association of individual TCRs with disease status, and machine learning. Using immunosequencing, the study profiled T cell repertoires from 666 subjects and related those repertoires to cytomegalovirus serostatus. An earlier analysis of a few hundred of the donors applied high-throughput TCR beta sequencing to assess whether each TCR beta V gene segment acted as functional or pseudogenic. HLA typing covered class I and class II loci at four-digit resolution. The aim of the study was to test whether cataloging public T cell receptors could identify signatures of past pathogen exposure. In a later analysis, previously published TCR beta repertoires from roughly 710 donors were re-analyzed and high-resolution HLA genotyping was added so that TCR occurrence patterns could be studied. A separate validation cohort of about 110 different subjects was used in addition to the roughly 720-subject first cohort. The number of donors typed differed by locus, with 629-630 for A, B, C, DRB1 and DQB1, around 500 for DQA1, 606 for DPA1, and around 430 for DPB1. General findings and caveats noted by the study authors: In an earlier analysis of 450 to 750 of the donors, most TCR beta V segments appeared in productive rearrangements about 87% or about 30% of the time, broadly matching IMGT annotations. In a later analysis, most CMV-associated TCR beta chains were found to appear HLA-restricted, with HLA associations seemingly driven largely by CMV exposure. Most TCR sequences were seen in very few donors, while some public TCRs were found in many individuals. It was suggested by the authors that the approach could potentially be generalized to other disease states and immunological phenotypes. Because some donors lacked HLA typing at each locus, the association tests relied only on the typed subset. In a later analysis, several top co-occurrence clusters were reported to appear linked to parvovirus B19, influenza, CMV and Epstein-Barr virus. In a later genetic analysis, a missense DCLRE1C variant was associated with V-gene and J-gene trimming of TCR beta chains, and the association was replicated in an independent cohort. A later genetic analysis reported fewer N-insertions in productive TCRs among donors in an Asian-associated ancestry cluster than the roughly 620-donor mean. The only immune exposure information available for the cohort was CMV serostatus. Some IMGT-functional V segments, including TRBV6-2 and TRBV6-3, could not be told apart with the 87-base-pair reads, so those segments were excluded. Only TCR beta chains were sequenced in this cohort, and the absence of alpha or paired-chain data limited detectable features. A later analysis found that HLA-associated TCR beta chains were more clonally expanded and had lower generation probabilities than equally common non-associated chains. The classifier was reported to diagnose cytomegalovirus status with high specificity and sensitivity in both the original and validation cohorts. A further reported finding was that TCR beta sequences accurately predicted the HLA-A and HLA-B alleles for most subjects in the first cohort. When HLA alleles, especially DR and DQ, strongly co-occurred, attributing TCR associations to individual alleles was difficult. A group of highly shared sequence variants was considered likely to be a technical artifact of the sequencing pipeline. Sequencing depth was assumed to be roughly uniform across donors in the presence/absence analyses, though that assumption may not hold. In the study, some 180 TCR beta chains were listed as associated with cytomegalovirus. The earlier analysis of approximately 540 of the donors excluded approximately 17 rarely observed V segments, including chromosome 9 orphons, because counts were too low. At a false discovery rate of 0.05, a later analysis linked 15,000 to 20,000 TCR beta sequences to specific HLA alleles. In a later analysis, TCR association rates were found to vary across HLA loci, with the most associated TCRs seen for DRB1 alleles and the fewest for HLA-C alleles. In vitro tests confirmed that a few of the cytomegalovirus-associated TCR beta chains recognize cytomegalovirus antigens. Linkage disequilibrium might explain the correlated functional status among segregating V segments, but an unknown experimental factor could not be ruled out.

In this sample, this clone turned up a few times. It has no known antigen specificity. No much larger clone is present one base from it, and per-base qualities are unavailable. Receptor libraries were prepared by the immunoSEQ multiplex PCR assay. A mixture of 60 forward primers for TCR Vbeta segments and 13 reverse primers for TCR Jbeta segments was used in the multiplex PCR. A multiplex PCR assay on genomic DNA amplified the CDR3 region of rearranged TCR beta genes. On the Illumina HiSeq System, the amplified TCR beta libraries were sequenced as 87-base-pair reads. For the original study's pipeline: Across the roughly 700 repertoires, a later analysis counted tens of millions of unique TCR beta chains, around 10 million of which were shared by at least two donors. To remove PCR and sequencing errors, raw reads were error-corrected and collapsed into unique sequences using a nearest-neighbor algorithm that merged closely related sequences. CDR3 sequences were aligned to IMGT reference sequences to assign V, D and J gene segments. For a sequence to be retained, at least a six-nucleotide match to both a V gene segment and a J gene segment was required. A rearrangement counted as productive if the CDR3 had no stop codons and remained in frame with V and J, and every other rearrangement counted as non-productive. Following IMGT convention, CDR3 was defined as the stretch from the second conserved V-encoded cysteine to the conserved J-encoded phenylalanine. The earlier analysis of around 640 of the donors excluded sequences that lacked an unambiguous match to a single V gene segment. An earlier analysis of fewer than 650 of the donors classified V segments as functional when productive rearrangements were above 56.7% and as segregating when the standard deviation between donors was above 5%. To diagnose cytomegalovirus status from the catalog of TCR beta chain sequences, a statistical classification framework was built. A later analysis assigned V and J genes by comparing TCR nucleotide sequences with IMGT/GENE-DB human TR gene sequences. The TCRdist pipeline was used in a later analysis to assign CDR3 sequences and most-parsimonious VDJ recombination scenarios. In a later analysis, each TCR beta chain was defined by its CDR3 amino acid sequence together with its V-gene family, and reads lacking a unique V-gene family were excluded. As a way to deal with suspected cross-contamination and a sequencing artifact, a later analysis dropped roughly 600 nucleotide sequences that were highly shared and had low generation probability. For each public chain, a later analysis derived a clonal expansion index from normalized ranks of inferred template counts within each repertoire. In a later analysis, generation probabilities were computed using a VDJ recombination model fitted to out-of-frame rearrangements, and the results were checked against IGoR. In a later analysis, TCR-TCR, TCR-HLA and TCR-CMV co-occurrence was scored with hypergeometric tests, and a repertoire-size bias correction was applied to TCR pairs. A later analysis estimated false discovery rates by permuting HLA or CMV assignments 20 times. In a later analysis, co-occurring TCRs were grouped using DBSCAN, with TCRdist sequence similarity added in when clustering inside HLA-allele-positive subsets. Co-occurrence clustering excluded repertoires with fewer than 30,000 or more than 120,000 public chains, plus five with anomalous nucleotide sharing. The table was pulled from immuneACCESS by TCRdb, which kept in-frame rearrangements only. Such tables lose some clones; where checked, under half of the loss comes from unresolved V genes, and the rest has no known cause. V and J calls and clone size follow that table, whereas D and trimming were derived from the DNA. The sample includes under 300,000 clones, with about nine tenths observed a single time. The ten largest clones take up less than 2% of the sample.

From a lookup of the germline V gene, CDR1 and CDR2 are MDHEN and SYDVKM. Here V drops 5 bases and J drops 5 bases, and the junction holds 10 bases not matched to any gene. The CDR3, cysteine through phenylalanine, is 16 amino acids long. Here the CDR3 DNA is all that survives: 48 bases in frame from base 1. The cohort consisted of hundreds of healthy bone marrow donors. All cohort members were sampled while nominally healthy, although unrecorded immune exposures were likely present. The donor was CMV seronegative and was included in the group of about 350 seronegative cohort members. Each donor provided a peripheral blood sample, and peripheral blood mononuclear cells were used for TCR beta sequencing. Genomic DNA was extracted from the blood cell samples with the Qiagen DNeasy Blood Extraction Kit.

The sample taken for sequencing was PBMCs. This chain is built from TRBV28 and TRBJ2-1; TRBD1 agrees with 9 junctional bases. The receptor's source is a girl aged 2 to 10 in good health and CMV-seronegative. The base sequence is TGTGCCAGCAGTCTACGCGGGACAGGGAGGGACAATGAGCAGTTCTTC. Its product reads: CASSLRGTGRDNEQFF.